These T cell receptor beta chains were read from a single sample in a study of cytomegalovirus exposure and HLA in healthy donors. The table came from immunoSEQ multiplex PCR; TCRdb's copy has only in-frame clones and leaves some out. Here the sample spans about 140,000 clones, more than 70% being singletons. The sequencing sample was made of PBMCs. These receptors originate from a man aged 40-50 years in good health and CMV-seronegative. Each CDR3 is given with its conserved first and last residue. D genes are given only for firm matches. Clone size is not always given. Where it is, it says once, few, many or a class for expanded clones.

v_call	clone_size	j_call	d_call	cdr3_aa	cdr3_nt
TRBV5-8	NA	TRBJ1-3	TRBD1	CASSRQGSSGNTIYF	TGTGCCAGCAGCCGACAGGGGTCGTCTGGAAACACCATATATTTT
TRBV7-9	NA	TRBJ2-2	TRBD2	CASSRTSGFAGELFF	TGTGCCAGCAGCCGGACTAGCGGGTTCGCCGGGGAGCTGTTTTTT
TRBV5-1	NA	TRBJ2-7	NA	CASSASPGTPEQYF	TGCGCCAGCAGCGCCTCCCCCGGGACACCCGAGCAGTACTTC
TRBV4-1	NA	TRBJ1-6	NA	CASSQVVESPLHF	TGCGCCAGCAGCCAAGTCGTTGAGTCACCCCTCCACTTT
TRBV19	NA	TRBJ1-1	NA	CASSIRNTEAFF	TGTGCCAGTAGTATTAGGAACACTGAAGCTTTCTTT
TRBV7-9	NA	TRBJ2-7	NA	CASAPPGPRGYEQYF	TGTGCCAGCGCTCCGCCCGGGCCGCGGGGCTACGAGCAGTACTTC
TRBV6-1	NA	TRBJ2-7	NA	CASTRQADSYEQYF	TGTGCCAGCACGCGACAGGCTGACTCCTACGAGCAGTACTTC
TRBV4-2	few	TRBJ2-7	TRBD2	CASSRGLSYEQYF	TGTGCCAGCAGCCGGGGACTATCCTACGAGCAGTACTTC
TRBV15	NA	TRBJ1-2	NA	CATSRGPRDPNYGYTF	TGTGCCACCAGCAGAGGCCCCAGGGATCCTAACTATGGCTACACCTTC
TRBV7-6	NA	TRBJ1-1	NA	CASTQSRGGGATEAFF	TGTGCCAGCACGCAATCGAGGGGAGGGGGGGCAACTGAAGCTTTCTTT
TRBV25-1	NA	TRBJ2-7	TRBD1	CASRRTGTYEQYF	TGTGCCAGCCGCCGGACAGGGACCTACGAGCAGTACTTC
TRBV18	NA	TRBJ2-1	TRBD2	CASSPGTSGANNEQFF	TGTGCCAGCTCACCAGGGACTAGCGGCGCCAACAATGAGCAGTTCTTC
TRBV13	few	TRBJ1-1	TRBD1	CASSSYRGSNTEAFF	TGTGCCAGCAGCTCCTACAGGGGCTCGAACACTGAAGCTTTCTTT